A single TCR beta chain is shown here with its context. What it binds is not known. Time point defined: baseline pretreatment blood. Described treatment: 15 Gy SBRT to primary tumor, nephrectomy 4 weeks later. Measured with immunoSEQ multiplex PCR; TCRdb has only the in-frame clones, and not every one. The sample shows 40,000 to 50,000 clones, roughly four fifths of them seen only once. The sample belongs to a study of radiation and T cells in renal cell carcinoma. Notes on the study in general: No pretreatment tumor biopsies were available for baseline clonotypes.

The V end was cut by 4 bases, the J end by 3 bases, with 17 bases between. The CDR3 extends over 15 amino acids. CDR1 and CDR2 (germline): SGHRS, YFSETQ. Sequenced material: blood, taken from a patient whose treatment included radiotherapy and nephrectomy. The TCR originated in a woman in her 70s with renal cell carcinoma. The rearrangement links TRBV5-1 to TRBJ2-7; D perhaps matches TRBD2 (6 bases). The chain's CDR3 is CASSPPATGGYEQYF. CDR3 coding DNA: TGCGCCAGCAGCCCGCCGGCTACCGGGGGCTACGAGCAGTACTTC.